The entry below gives a single TCR beta chain sequence along with its context. The source of the sample is a study of cytomegalovirus exposure and HLA in healthy donors. This CDR3 spans 13 amino acids. V lost 8 bases to trimming and J lost 5 bases, with 12 bases between them. Germline-derived CDR1 and CDR2 are SNHLY and FYNNEI. 13 Jbeta primers and 60 Vbeta primers were used for the PCR. Profiled with immunoSEQ multiplex PCR; TCRdb holds only in-frame clones, not every one. The sample holds some 150,000 clones, approximately 79% seen once. Source material: PBMCs. The TCR originated in a man aged 35 to 55 in good health and CMV-seronegative. The rearrangement uses TRBV2 and TRBJ1-4, with D possibly matching TRBD1 (6 bases). DNA for the CDR3: TGTGCCAGCCTCGCAGGGGAGAATGAAAAACTGTTTTTT. Amino acids: CASLAGENEKLFF.